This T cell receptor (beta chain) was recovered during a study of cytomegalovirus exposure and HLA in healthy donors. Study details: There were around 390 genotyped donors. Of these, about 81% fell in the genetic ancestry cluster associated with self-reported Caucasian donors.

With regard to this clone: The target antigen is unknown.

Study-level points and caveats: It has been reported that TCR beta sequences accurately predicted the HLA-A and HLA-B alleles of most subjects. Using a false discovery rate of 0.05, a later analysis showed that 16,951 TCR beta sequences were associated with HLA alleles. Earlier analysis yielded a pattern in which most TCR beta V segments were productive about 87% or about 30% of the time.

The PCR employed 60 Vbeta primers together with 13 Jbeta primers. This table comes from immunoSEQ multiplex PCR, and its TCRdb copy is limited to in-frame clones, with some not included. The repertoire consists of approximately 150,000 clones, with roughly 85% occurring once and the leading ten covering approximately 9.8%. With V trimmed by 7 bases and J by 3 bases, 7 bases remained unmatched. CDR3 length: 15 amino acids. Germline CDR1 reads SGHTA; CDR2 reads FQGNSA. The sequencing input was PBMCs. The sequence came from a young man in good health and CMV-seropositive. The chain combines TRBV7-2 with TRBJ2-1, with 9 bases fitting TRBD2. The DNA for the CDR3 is TGTGCCAGCAACGAAGCGGGAGGTCTCTACAATGAGCAGTTCTTC. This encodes CASNEAGGLYNEQFF.